This TCR beta chain appears in the sequencing data of a study of spatial heterogeneity in lung cancer. Each CDR3 protein gets one entry after TCRdb re-called the 5' RACE reads with MiXCR. The sample includes over 1,000 distinct CDR3 sequences, less than 20% of them seen just once. The time point was: sample taken at primary tumor resection. This clonotype qualifies as medium-sized. What it binds is unknown. General study results and limits: For expanded intratumoral alpha and beta TCRs, counts tracked tumor mutation counts.

From germline, CDR1 is MDHEN and CDR2 SYDVKM. The CDR3 has 15 residues. V trimming: 7 bases; J trimming: 6 bases; junction bases outside the gene matches: 11. The sequence came from a male donor with early-stage non-small cell lung cancer. The specimen comprised lung tumor tissue, sampled at surgery. This chain connects TRBV28 to TRBJ2-7; 11 bases agree with TRBD2. In DNA form, the CDR3 reads TGTGCCAGCACCGTTAGCGGGGGGGCCGGTGGCGAGCAGTACTTC. The encoded protein is CASTVSGGAGGEQYF. Complete variable domain (other parts from reference TRBV28 and TRBJ2-7): DVKVTQSSRYLVKRTGEKVFLECVQDMDHENMFWYRQDPGLGLRLIYFSYDVKMKEKGDIPEGYSVSREKKERFSLILESASTNQTSMYLCASTVSGGAGGEQYFGPGTRLTVT.